Here is one TCR beta chain with its context. Individual cDNA molecules received unique molecular identifiers. TCRdb ran MiXCR on the 5' RACE reads and lists one entry per CDR3 protein. The sample records approximately 80,000 distinct CDR3 sequences, around 11% being singletons. This sample is part of a study of early T cells in non-severe SARS-CoV-2 infection. Study-wide background: Sequencing of bulk RNA from unsorted whole blood was done, without chain pairing.

Material: whole blood, obtained at baseline. The clonotype originates from an adult who was a healthcare worker with PCR-confirmed SARS-CoV-2 infection or an uninfected control (not recorded which).

The CDR3 region has the DNA TGTGCCAGCAGTTTAATACAGGGGGCGTCTGGCTACACCTTC. Translating it yields CASSLIQGASGYTF. The J gene is TRBJ1-2, the V gene TRBV27; 9 bases agree with TRBD1. There are 14 residues in the CDR3. CDR1 is MNHEY and CDR2 is SMNVEV in the germline V gene (reference sequence). Losses at the gene ends were 2 bases for V and 7 bases for J; bases not matched to a gene: 5.